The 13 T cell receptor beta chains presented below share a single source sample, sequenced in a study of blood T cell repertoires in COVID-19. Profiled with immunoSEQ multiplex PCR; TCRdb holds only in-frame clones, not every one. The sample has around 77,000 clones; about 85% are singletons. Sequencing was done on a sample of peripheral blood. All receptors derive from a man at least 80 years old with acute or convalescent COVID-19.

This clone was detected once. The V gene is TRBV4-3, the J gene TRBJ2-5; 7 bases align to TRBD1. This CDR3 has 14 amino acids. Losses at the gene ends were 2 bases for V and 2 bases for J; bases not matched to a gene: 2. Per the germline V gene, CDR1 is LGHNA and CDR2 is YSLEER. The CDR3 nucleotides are TGCGCCAGCAGCCAACCGGGACAGCAAGAGACCCAGTACTTC. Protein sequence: CASSQPGQQETQYF.

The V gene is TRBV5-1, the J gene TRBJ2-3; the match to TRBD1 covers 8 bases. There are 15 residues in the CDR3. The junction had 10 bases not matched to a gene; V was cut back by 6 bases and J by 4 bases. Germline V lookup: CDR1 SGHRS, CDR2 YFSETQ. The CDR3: CASTPGGQAADTQYF. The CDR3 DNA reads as TGCGCCAGCACCCCCGGGGGACAGGCAGCAGATACGCAGTATTTT. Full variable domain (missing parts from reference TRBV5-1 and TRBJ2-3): KAGVTQTPRYLIKTRGQQVTLSCSPISGHRSVSWYQQTPGQGLQFLFEYFSETQRNKGNFPGRFSGRQFSNSRSEMNVSTLELGDSALYLCASTPGGQAADTQYFGPGTRLTVL.

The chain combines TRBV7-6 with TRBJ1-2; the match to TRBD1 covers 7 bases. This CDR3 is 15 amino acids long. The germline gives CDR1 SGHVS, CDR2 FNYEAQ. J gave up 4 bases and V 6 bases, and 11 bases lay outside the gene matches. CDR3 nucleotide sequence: TGTGCCAGCAGTTATTCTGTGGGACAGTCCTATGGCTACACCTTC. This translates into CASSYSVGQSYGYTF.

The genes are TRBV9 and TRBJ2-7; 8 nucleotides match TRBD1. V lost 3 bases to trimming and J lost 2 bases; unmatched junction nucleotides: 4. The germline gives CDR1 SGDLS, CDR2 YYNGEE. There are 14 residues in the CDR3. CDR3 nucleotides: TGTGCCAGCAGCGAGGGGACAGGAGCCTACGAGCAGTACTTC. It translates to CASSEGTGAYEQYF.

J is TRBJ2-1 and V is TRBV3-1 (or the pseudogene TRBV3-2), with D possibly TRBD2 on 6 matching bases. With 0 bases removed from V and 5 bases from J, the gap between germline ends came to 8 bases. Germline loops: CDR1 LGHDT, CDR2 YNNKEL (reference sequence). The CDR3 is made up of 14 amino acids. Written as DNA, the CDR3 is TGTGCCAGCAGCCAAGATGGGAGGAACAATGAGCAGTTCTTC. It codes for CASSQDGRNNEQFF.

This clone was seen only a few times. The CDR3 DNA is TGTGCCAGCAGGGGTAGCGGGGGGCCATTCTACGAGCAGTACTTC. This gives the protein CASRGSGGPFYEQYF. The V gene is TRBV7-8, the J gene TRBJ2-7; 10 bases align to TRBD2. V lost 6 bases and J lost 3; bases outside the gene matches: 8. In germline, CDR1 is SGHVS, CDR2 FQNEAQ. There are 15 residues in the CDR3.

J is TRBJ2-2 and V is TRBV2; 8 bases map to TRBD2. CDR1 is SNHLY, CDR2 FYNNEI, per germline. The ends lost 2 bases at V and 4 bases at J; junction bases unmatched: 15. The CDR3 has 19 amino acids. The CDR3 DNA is TGTGCCAGCAGTGAAACCCCGGTAGGACGGGCGGGGGGCACCGGGGAGCTGTTTTTT. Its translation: CASSETPVGRAGGTGELFF.

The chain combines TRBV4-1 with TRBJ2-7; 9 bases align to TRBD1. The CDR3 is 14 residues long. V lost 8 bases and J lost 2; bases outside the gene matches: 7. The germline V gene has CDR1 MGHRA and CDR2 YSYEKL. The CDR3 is CASGMGQGPYEQYF. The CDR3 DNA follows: TGCGCCAGCGGGATGGGACAGGGTCCCTACGAGCAGTACTTC.

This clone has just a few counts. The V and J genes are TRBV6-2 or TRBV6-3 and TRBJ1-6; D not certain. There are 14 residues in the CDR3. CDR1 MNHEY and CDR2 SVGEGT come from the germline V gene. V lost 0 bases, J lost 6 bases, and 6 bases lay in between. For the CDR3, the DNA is TGTGCCAGCAGTTACTCCGGGTTTAATTCACCCCTCCACTTT. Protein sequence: CASSYSGFNSPLHF.

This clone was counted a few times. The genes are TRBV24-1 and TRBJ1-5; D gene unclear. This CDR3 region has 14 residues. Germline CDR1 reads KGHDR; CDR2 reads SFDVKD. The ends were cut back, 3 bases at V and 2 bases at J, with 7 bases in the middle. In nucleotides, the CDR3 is TGTGCCACCAGTGATGGCCGGGGCAATCAGCCCCAGCATTTT. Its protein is CATSDGRGNQPQHF.

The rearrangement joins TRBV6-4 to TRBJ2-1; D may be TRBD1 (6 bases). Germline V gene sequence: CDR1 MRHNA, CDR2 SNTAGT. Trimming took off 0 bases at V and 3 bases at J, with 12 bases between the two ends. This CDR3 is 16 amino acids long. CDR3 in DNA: TGTGCCAGCAGTGACTCGAACAGGGTCCTCTACAATGAGCAGTTCTTC. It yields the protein CASSDSNRVLYNEQFF.

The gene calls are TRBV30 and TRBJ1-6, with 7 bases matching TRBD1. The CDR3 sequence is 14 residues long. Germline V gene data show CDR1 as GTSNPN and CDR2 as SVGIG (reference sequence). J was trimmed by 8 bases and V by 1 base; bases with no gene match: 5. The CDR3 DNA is TGTGCCTGGAGTGGACAGGGCCAGGATTCACCCCTCCACTTT. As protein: CAWSGQGQDSPLHF.

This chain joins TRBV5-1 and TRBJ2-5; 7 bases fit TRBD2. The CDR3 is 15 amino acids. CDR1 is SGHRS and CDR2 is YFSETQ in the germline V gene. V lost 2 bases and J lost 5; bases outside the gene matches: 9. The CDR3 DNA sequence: TGCGCCAGCAGCTTTGTGGGGGGAGGGACGGAGACCCAGTACTTC. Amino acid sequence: CASSFVGGGTETQYF.